The 16 T cell receptor beta chains in this list originate from one sample, sequenced in a study of a mutant IDH1 vaccine in newly diagnosed glioma. Their cognate antigens are unknown. Generated by immunoSEQ multiplex PCR, the TCRdb table keeps only in-frame clones and is missing some. This table has around 50,000 clones, around 84% appearing once. Time point noted: week 47, end of study. Every vaccine dose comprised 300 ug of mutant IDH1 20-mer peptide plus topical imiquimod. The sample consisted of PBMCs, taken from a glioma patient whose treatment included an IDH1 peptide vaccine. These receptors came from a woman aged 25 to 39 with glioma. Some clones in this sample may be carry-over from other donors' samples.

The rearrangement links TRBV5-4 to TRBJ2-3; 12 bases align to TRBD2. Looked up from germline, CDR1 is SGHNT and CDR2 is YYREEE (reference sequence). The CDR3 has 15 residues. The junction had 4 bases not matched to a gene; V was cut back by 4 bases and J by 4 bases. CDR3 bases: TGTGCCAGCAGCCCCGGGACTAGCGGGCCAGATACGCAGTATTTT. Translating gives CASSPGTSGPDTQYF. Full variable domain (missing parts from reference TRBV5-4 and TRBJ2-3): ETGVTQSPTHLIKTRGQQVTLRCSSQSGHNTVSWYQQALGQGPQFIFQYYREEENGRGNFPPRFSGLQFPNYSSELNVNALELDDSALYLCASSPGTSGPDTQYFGPGTRLTVL.

The rearrangement links TRBV7-2 to TRBJ2-7, with D possibly being TRBD1 or TRBD2 (5 bases each). The CDR3 is 15 residues long. Germline V gene data show CDR1 as SGHTA and CDR2 as FQGNSA. V lost 1 base, J lost 0 bases, and 10 bases lay in between. The CDR3 is CASSLVEGISYEQYF. The DNA of the CDR3 is TGTGCCAGCAGCTTAGTAGAGGGGATCTCCTACGAGCAGTACTTC.

The rearrangement joins TRBV7-8 to TRBJ2-3; D remains unclear. This CDR3 contains 14 residues. CDR1 is SGHVS and CDR2 is FQNEAQ in the germline V gene. V was pared by 5 bases and J by 9 bases, with 18 bases between. The CDR3 protein is CASSVRTDLRTQYF. In DNA form, the CDR3 reads TGTGCCAGCAGCGTAAGGACCGACCTACGGACGCAGTATTTT. Together with reference TRBV7-8 and TRBJ2-3, the CDR3 gives the full variable domain: GAGVSQSPRYKVAKRGQDVALRCDPISGHVSLFWYQQALGQGPEFLTYFQNEAQLDKSGLPSDRFFAERPEGSVSTLKIQRTQQEDSAVYLCASSVRTDLRTQYFGPGTRLTVL.

The V and J genes are TRBV5-4 and TRBJ1-4, with TRBD1 identical over 7 bases. In germline, CDR1 is SGHNT, CDR2 YYREEE (reference sequence). The CDR3 consists of 14 residues. V was clipped by 2 bases and J by 5 bases; unmatched bases: 3. CDR3 loop: CASSLPGQNEKLFF. The CDR3 nucleotides read TGTGCCAGCAGCTTACCGGGACAGAATGAAAAACTGTTTTTT.

The genes are TRBV4-2 and TRBJ2-1; TRBD2 aligns across 7 bases. The CDR3 sequence is 18 residues long. Germline-derived CDR1 and CDR2 are LGHNA and YNFKEQ. V dropped 0 bases and J dropped 3; count of bases not matched to a gene: 11. The CDR3 loop is CASSQDLLGERDYNEQFF. The CDR3 DNA reads TGTGCCAGCAGCCAAGACCTTTTAGGGGAGCGGGACTACAATGAGCAGTTCTTC.

The rearrangement joins TRBV29-1 to TRBJ2-5, with D unresolved. V lost 3 bases and J 5 bases, leaving 10 bases between the germline ends. CDR1 is SQVTM, CDR2 ANQGSEA, per germline. CDR3 length equals 12 residues. The CDR3 DNA sequence: TGCAGCGTTGAGGCTGGGGTGGAGACCCAGTACTTC. Translating it yields CSVEAGVETQYF.

This clone was counted between two and nine times. The chain joins TRBV4-1 to TRBJ1-2; no clear D. This CDR3 has 16 amino acids. CDR1 is MGHRA, CDR2 YSYEKL, per germline. Between the trimmed V and J ends, which lost 1 base and 0 bases, there was a span of 12 bases. The CDR3 region is CASSQVGPGTNYGYTF. The CDR3 DNA reads TGCGCCAGCAGCCAAGTAGGACCGGGGACTAACTATGGCTACACCTTC.

This clone was observed a few times. The J gene is TRBJ1-1, the V gene TRBV21-1. TRBV21-1 is labeled a pseudogene. CDR3 size: 11 residues. The CDR3 coding sequence is TGTGCCAGCAGCAAACACACTGAAGCTTTCTTT. Its protein product is CASSKHTEAFF.

The chain links TRBV14 to TRBJ2-4, with 7 bases that match TRBD1. V shed 8 bases and J 0 bases; nucleotides not matched to a gene: 19. The germline V gene has CDR1 SGHDN and CDR2 FVKESK. The CDR3 covers 19 residues. DNA for the CDR3: TGTGCCAGCCGACCCAAGGAAAGGACAGGTACGTTAGCCAAAAACATTCAGTACTTC. Protein product: CASRPKERTGTLAKNIQYF.

The rearrangement uses TRBV7-9 and TRBJ2-5, with a possible D match to TRBD1 (6 bases). This CDR3 has 15 residues. V gave up 4 bases and J gave up 5 bases, with 17 bases separating them. Germline V CDR1 and CDR2: SEHNR, FQNEAQ (reference sequence). The CDR3 is CASSYRDPGKETQYF. DNA for the CDR3: TGTGCCAGCAGCTACAGGGACCCTGGGAAGGAGACCCAGTACTTC.

The V and J genes are TRBV11-2 and TRBJ2-5; the D is unclear. The CDR3 sequence is 13 residues long. Trimming took 3 bases from V and 8 from J, leaving 13 bases between them. CDR1 and CDR2 (germline): SGHAT, FQNNGV. The CDR3 DNA is TGTGCCAGCAGCTTTTTCGGTCCTATCACCCAGTACTTC. It codes for CASSFFGPITQYF.

V and J are TRBV9 and TRBJ2-1, with D maybe TRBD1 (6 bases). Germline V lookup: CDR1 SGDLS, CDR2 YYNGEE. This CDR3 contains 16 residues. V lost 0 bases, J lost 2 bases, and 12 bases lay in between. CDR3 loop: CASSVVHRTAYNEQFF. The CDR3 region has the DNA TGTGCCAGCAGCGTAGTTCATAGGACAGCCTACAATGAGCAGTTCTTC.

J is TRBJ1-1 and V is TRBV5-4; no clear D. Trimming removed 2 bases from V and 6 bases from J, with 11 bases in between. CDR1 is SGHNT and CDR2 is YYREEE in the germline V gene (reference sequence). This CDR3 region has 13 residues. This chain's CDR3 is CASSLVPEAEAFF. The CDR3 DNA reads as TGTGCCAGCAGCTTAGTCCCCGAAGCTGAAGCTTTCTTT. Looking up the rest from reference TRBV5-4 and TRBJ1-1 gives the full variable domain: ETGVTQSPTHLIKTRGQQVTLRCSSQSGHNTVSWYQQALGQGPQFIFQYYREEENGRGNFPPRFSGLQFPNYSSELNVNALELDDSALYLCASSLVPEAEAFFGQGTRLTVV.

V usage is TRBV5-4 and J usage is TRBJ2-7, with D perhaps matching TRBD1 or TRBD2 (5 bases each). The CDR3 length is 12 residues. The V and J ends lost 3 bases and 4 bases respectively, with 8 bases between them. Germline loops: CDR1 SGHNT, CDR2 YYREEE (reference sequence). The CDR3 here is CASSWGNYEQYF. DNA of the CDR3: TGTGCCAGCAGCTGGGGGAATTACGAGCAGTACTTC. The full variable domain, in which reference TRBV5-4 and TRBJ2-7 provide the parts outside the CDR3, is ETGVTQSPTHLIKTRGQQVTLRCSSQSGHNTVSWYQQALGQGPQFIFQYYREEENGRGNFPPRFSGLQFPNYSSELNVNALELDDSALYLCASSWGNYEQYFGPGTRLTVT.

The chain employs TRBV5-6 and TRBJ2-7, with 7 bases that match TRBD2. The junction had 9 bases not matched to a gene; V was cut back by 4 bases and J by 5 bases. Per germline, CDR1 SGHDT and CDR2 YYEEEE. The CDR3 spans 14 residues. CDR3 sequence reads: CASSQKLAYHEQYF. In nucleotides, the CDR3 is TGTGCCAGCAGCCAAAAACTAGCGTACCACGAGCAGTACTTC.

The chain employs TRBV5-6 and TRBJ1-2; D is uncertain. The germline gives CDR1 SGHDT, CDR2 YYEEEE. The CDR3 totals 15 residues. Trimming cost V 4 bases and J 1 base, with 14 bases left between them. In DNA form, the CDR3 reads TGTGCCAGCAGCCCGGTGGGAGGAGGTAACTATGGCTACACCTTC. Its translation is CASSPVGGGNYGYTF.